These 17 T cell receptor beta chains were sequenced from one sample in a study of CD8 T cells in Susac syndrome. RNA amounts of roughly 0.45 to 1 ug underwent reverse transcription with random hexamers. TCRdb reprocessed the immunoSEQ multiplex PCR reads with MiXCR, giving one entry per CDR3 protein. The repertoire holds about 53,000 distinct CDR3 sequences, approximately 95% seen once, with less than 0.95% in the top ten. The sample comprised CD8+ T cells from PBMCs. Receptors were obtained from a human donor with Susac syndrome.

The gene calls are TRBV27 and TRBJ2-2; no clear D. The CDR3 is 14 amino acids. In germline, CDR1 is MNHEY, CDR2 SMNVEV (reference sequence). V was pared by 2 bases and J by 4 bases, with 8 bases between. CDR3 protein: CASSLGQLTGELFF. For the CDR3, the DNA is TGTGCCAGCAGTTTAGGTCAACTCACCGGGGAGCTGTTTTTT.

J is TRBJ2-5 and V is TRBV10-3, with D tentatively TRBD2 (6 bases). The CDR3 sequence is 15 residues long. Trimming removed 0 bases from V and 1 base from J, with 9 bases in between. Germline V gene sequence: CDR1 ENHRY, CDR2 SYGVKD. The CDR3 sequence is CAISESGGPQETQYF. CDR3 coding DNA: TGTGCCATCAGTGAGTCCGGAGGGCCCCAAGAGACCCAGTACTTC.

The rearrangement links TRBV6-2 or TRBV6-3 to TRBJ1-2, with 10 bases matching TRBD1. The CDR3 covers 13 residues. From germline, CDR1 is MNHEY and CDR2 SVGEGT. The ends lost 5 bases at V and 6 bases at J; junction bases unmatched: 3. CDR3 amino acids: CASSHGTGDGYTF. CDR3 bases: TGTGCCAGCAGTCATGGGACAGGGGATGGCTACACCTTC.

This sequence joins TRBV18 and TRBJ1-5, with D perhaps matching TRBD1 (6 bases). This CDR3 contains 15 residues. Germline lookup yields CDR1 KGHSH and CDR2 LQKENI. With 4 bases removed from V and 2 bases from J, the gap between germline ends came to 12 bases. This chain's CDR3 is CASSQTGYGNQPQHF. In DNA form, the CDR3 reads TGTGCCAGCTCACAAACAGGGTACGGCAATCAGCCCCAGCATTTT.

The chain is built from TRBV6-1 and TRBJ1-5, with no clear D. Germline V gene data show CDR1 as MNHNS and CDR2 as SASEGT. The CDR3 extends over 12 amino acids. Trimming pared 8 bases from V and 7 bases from J, leaving 12 bases between. CDR3 protein: CASVWVGQPQHF. In nucleotides, the CDR3 is TGTGCCAGCGTCTGGGTCGGACAGCCCCAGCATTTT.

The chain joins TRBV9 to TRBJ2-3; 8 bases are a match to TRBD2. CDR1 is SGDLS and CDR2 is YYNGEE in the germline V gene. With 3 bases clipped from V and 2 bases from J, the junction kept 11 bases outside the gene matches. The CDR3 sequence is 17 residues long. The chain's CDR3 is CASSDSSRGGFTDTQYF. CDR3 DNA sequence: TGTGCCAGCAGCGATAGTAGTCGCGGGGGGTTCACAGATACGCAGTATTTT.

The CDR3 DNA follows: TGTGCCAGCAGCGGGTCCGAGGCGTCCTATAATTCACCCCTCCACTTT. This sequence encodes CASSGSEASYNSPLHF. The chain employs TRBV9 and TRBJ1-6; D not resolved. CDR1 and CDR2 from the germline V gene are SGDLS and YYNGEE. The CDR3 totals 16 residues. V was clipped by 3 bases and J by 1 base, with 11 bases between them. The whole variable domain, filled in from reference TRBV9 and TRBJ1-6, reads DSGVTQTPKHLITATGQRVTLRCSPRSGDLSVYWYQQSLDQGLQFLIQYYNGEERAKGNILERFSAQQFPDLHSELNLSSLELGDSALYFCASSGSEASYNSPLHFGNGTRLTVT.

This clonotype appeared a few times. The chain has TRBV28 and TRBJ2-2; D unresolved. Trimming pared 3 bases from V and 2 bases from J, leaving 10 bases between. This CDR3 has 15 residues. Germline V gives CDR1 MDHEN, CDR2 SYDVKM. Written as DNA, the CDR3 is TGTGCCAGCAGTTTTTGGCAAATTAACACCGGGGAGCTGTTTTTT. This translates into CASSFWQINTGELFF.

V is TRBV10-3 and J is TRBJ2-3; 9 nucleotides agree with TRBD2. The CDR3 length is 14 residues. The J segment lost 2 bases and the V segment lost 8 bases, leaving 5 bases of the junction unmatched. The germline gives CDR1 ENHRY, CDR2 SYGVKD. The CDR3 nucleotides are TGTGCCATCGAGGCGGGGGGGACCACAGATACGCAGTATTTT. This translates into CAIEAGGTTDTQYF.

This clonotype was seen only a few times. V is TRBV11-2 and J is TRBJ2-7; perhaps TRBD2 as D (6 bases). This CDR3 is built from 13 residues. Germline-derived CDR1 and CDR2 are SGHAT and FQNNGV. The germline V and J ends were trimmed by 5 bases and 2 bases, with 10 bases remaining between them. The CDR3 spells CASSVGGTYEQYF. CDR3 bases: TGTGCCAGCAGCGTCGGAGGGACCTACGAGCAGTACTTC.

CDR3 residues: CASSSTTSGQPQHF. For the CDR3, the DNA is TGCGCCAGCAGCTCTACGACCAGCGGACAGCCCCAGCATTTT. The J gene is TRBJ1-5, the V gene TRBV4-1; D gene unclear. V gave up 5 bases and J gave up 7 bases, with 15 bases separating them. CDR1 is MGHRA, CDR2 YSYEKL, per germline. The CDR3 is 14 amino acids.

The chain joins TRBV12-3 or TRBV12-4 to TRBJ2-5, with D possibly TRBD1 on 6 matching bases. CDR3 size: 14 residues. Trimming removed 6 bases at V and 2 bases at J, with 13 bases between. In nucleotides, the CDR3 is TGTGCCAGCAGGTTGACAGGAGGTCAAGAGACCCAGTACTTC. Its protein product is CASRLTGGQETQYF.

V usage is TRBV12-5 and J usage is TRBJ1-1; D uncertain. From germline, CDR1 is LGHNT and CDR2 FRNRAP. The CDR3 covers 14 residues. The ends were cut back, 1 base at V and 1 base at J, with 7 bases in the middle. For the CDR3, the DNA is TGTGCTAGTGGTTTGGGATGGCCGAACACTGAAGCTTTCTTT. Its protein is CASGLGWPNTEAFF.

The chain carries TRBV7-9 and TRBJ1-5, with a weak D call TRBD1 (5 bases). Germline CDR1 reads SEHNR; CDR2 reads FQNEAQ (reference sequence). The V and J ends lost 5 bases and 7 bases respectively, with 15 bases between them. The CDR3 has 14 residues. The CDR3 loop reads CASSGAGRNQPQHF. CDR3 nucleotides: TGTGCCAGCAGCGGGGCGGGGAGGAACCAGCCCCAGCATTTT.

This clonotype appeared a few times. The V gene is TRBV7-9, the J gene TRBJ2-1, with D uncertain. The CDR3 covers 11 residues. V lost 6 bases and J 2 bases, leaving 2 bases between the germline ends. Germline V gene data show CDR1 as SEHNR and CDR2 as FQNEAQ (reference sequence). DNA of the CDR3: TGTGCCAGCAGTCCCTACAATGAGCAGTTCTTC. Translation: CASSPYNEQFF.

The genes are TRBV27 and TRBJ2-1; D remains unclear. Germline V gene sequence: CDR1 MNHEY, CDR2 SMNVEV (reference sequence). The CDR3 has 17 amino acids. V dropped 5 bases and J dropped 1 base, with 18 bases sitting between them. The DNA of the CDR3 is TGTGCCAGCAGTCCCCTTGTAGCCAGTGGATCCTACAATGAGCAGTTCTTC. Its protein product is CASSPLVASGSYNEQFF.

The chain recombines TRBV7-9 with TRBJ1-2; D is unresolved. The germline CDR1 and CDR2 sequences are SEHNR and FQNEAQ (reference sequence). The CDR3 spans 15 residues. With 4 bases removed from V and 5 bases from J, the gap between germline ends came to 17 bases. The CDR3 is CASSSDMEVSYGYTF. The DNA of the CDR3 is TGTGCCAGCAGCTCCGACATGGAAGTTTCTTATGGCTACACCTTC.